The next 27 T cell receptor beta chains were all read from a single sample in a study of response to subunit inactivated influenza vaccine. TCRdb analysed the RT-PCR reads with MiXCR anew, one entry per CDR3 protein. The table has more than 250,000 distinct CDR3 sequences, less than 25% seen once. The starting material was PBMCs from blood, obtained less than 22 months after vaccination. The receptor set was obtained from a man aged 50 to 69 who received an inactivated influenza vaccine.

This clonotype was recorded many times. The V gene is TRBV14, the J gene TRBJ2-2; 8 nucleotides align to TRBD1. The trim removed 4 bases at V and 4 bases at J, leaving 2 bases unmatched. The germline gives CDR1 SGHDN, CDR2 FVKESK. CDR3 length: 14 amino acids. CDR3 sequence: CASSRTGGTGELFF. The DNA of the CDR3 is TGTGCCAGCAGCCGTACAGGGGGCACCGGGGAGCTGTTTTTT.

The CDR3 here is CASSQGSEQYF. CDR3 DNA: TGCGCCAGCAGCCAAGGGAGCGAGCAGTACTTC. The chain links TRBV5-1 to TRBJ2-7; D is perhaps TRBD2 (5 bases). CDR3 length: 11 amino acids. The V and J ends lost 4 bases and 6 bases respectively, with 8 bases between them. CDR1 is SGHRS, CDR2 YFSETQ, per germline.

In its sample, this clonotype was seen a few times. The chain combines TRBV28 with TRBJ1-6, with D maybe TRBD1 (5 bases). The CDR3 contains 14 residues. Germline V gene data show CDR1 as MDHEN and CDR2 as SYDVKM. Trimming left V 5 bases short and J 10 bases short, with 15 bases between. The CDR3 reads CASSPLQGLSPLHF. CDR3 DNA sequence: TGTGCCAGCAGTCCTCTGCAGGGCCTCTCACCCCTCCACTTT.

This clonotype was observed a few times. The chain employs TRBV12-3 or TRBV12-4 and TRBJ1-6, with D perhaps matching TRBD1 (6 bases). The CDR3 consists of 14 residues. The V end was cut by 6 bases, the J end by 7 bases, with 13 bases between. The CDR3 spells CASSHGTHNSPLHF. DNA of the CDR3: TGTGCCAGCAGCCACGGGACACACAATTCACCCCTCCACTTT.

This clonotype was detected only a few times. J is TRBJ2-7 and V is TRBV28; 7 bases align to TRBD2. The CDR3 sequence is 13 residues long. Germline V gene lookup returns CDR1 MDHEN and CDR2 SYDVKM. With V trimmed by 8 bases and J by 0 bases, 4 bases remained unmatched. The CDR3 sequence is CASARGVSYEQYF. The CDR3 coding sequence is TGTGCCAGCGCCCGGGGGGTCTCCTACGAGCAGTACTTC.

This clonotype was counted many times. The rearrangement joins TRBV5-1 to TRBJ2-5, with 14 bases that match TRBD2. The CDR3 has 16 residues. CDR1 and CDR2 (germline): SGHRS, YFSETQ. V gave up 4 bases and J gave up 5 bases; unmatched junction bases: 7. CDR3 loop: CASSIGTSGGWETQYF. The CDR3 DNA reads TGCGCCAGCAGCATTGGGACTAGCGGGGGCTGGGAGACCCAGTACTTC.

This clonotype appeared a few times. This chain joins TRBV20-1 and TRBJ2-3; D tentatively reads TRBD1 or TRBD2 (6 bases each). CDR3 length: 17 residues. Looked up from germline, CDR1 is DFQATT and CDR2 is SNEGSKA (reference sequence). V was clipped by 6 bases and J by 2 bases, with 24 bases between them. This chain's CDR3 is CSAQPWSTGAHTDTQYF. The CDR3 coding sequence is TGCAGTGCCCAACCCTGGAGTACGGGGGCCCACACAGATACGCAGTATTTT.

The chain combines TRBV10-2 with TRBJ2-1, with D hard to call. The germline gives CDR1 WSHSY, CDR2 SAAADI. The CDR3 consists of 14 residues. Trimming left V 3 bases short and J 2 bases short, with 8 bases between. CDR3 coding DNA: TGCGCCAGCAGTGAAGCGAATCCCTACAATGAGCAGTTCTTC. Translated: CASSEANPYNEQFF.

The chain recombines TRBV14 with TRBJ1-6; a weak D match, TRBD1 (5 bases). The CDR3 covers 15 residues. Trimming removed 0 bases from V and 8 bases from J, with 11 bases in between. Germline V gene data show CDR1 as SGHDN and CDR2 as FVKESK. The CDR3 DNA sequence: TGTGCCAGCAGCCAAGAAATCAGGGAAGATTCACCCCTCCACTTT. Encoded protein: CASSQEIREDSPLHF.

The chain carries TRBV11-2 and TRBJ2-2; possible D gene TRBD2, 6 bases. Trimming took 3 bases from V and 1 from J, leaving 6 bases between them. This CDR3 comprises 14 residues. Germline V CDR1 and CDR2: SGHAT, FQNNGV. The CDR3 sequence: CASSLTRNTGELFF. CDR3 sequence (DNA): TGTGCCAGCAGCTTGACTAGGAACACCGGGGAGCTGTTTTTT.

CDR3 sequence: CASSYSKGANYGYTF. As DNA, the CDR3 is TGTGCCAGCAGTTACTCGAAGGGGGCGAACTATGGCTACACCTTC. J is TRBJ1-2 and V is TRBV6-2 or TRBV6-3, with 7 bases aligning to TRBD1. Germline loops: CDR1 MNHEY, CDR2 SVGEGT. The CDR3 is 15 residues long. Trimming at V came to 0 bases and at J to 2 bases, leaving 3 bases not matched to a gene.

This clonotype was counted many times. The gene calls are TRBV19 and TRBJ1-1, with D unresolved. This CDR3 has 12 amino acids. The ends were cut back, 3 bases at V and 7 bases at J, with 9 bases in the middle. The V gene's germline CDR1 is LNHDA and CDR2 SQIVND (reference sequence). The CDR3 loop is CASSISGFEAFF. The CDR3 bases are TGTGCCAGTAGTATTTCGGGGTTTGAAGCTTTCTTT.

This clonotype has at least ten counts. The gene calls are TRBV7-2 and TRBJ1-1; D ambiguous. The CDR3 spans 15 residues. Trimming shortened V by 5 bases and J by 1 base, and 14 bases separated the two germline ends. Germline V gene sequence: CDR1 SGHTA, CDR2 FQGNSA. Written as DNA, the CDR3 is TGTGCCAGCAGCCCCTTCCGACGCCAGAACACTGAAGCTTTCTTT. Translating gives CASSPFRRQNTEAFF.

The chain combines TRBV6-2 or TRBV6-3 with TRBJ1-4; no clear D gene. The V and J ends lost 2 bases and 13 bases respectively, with 20 bases between them. The germline gives CDR1 MNHEY, CDR2 SVGEGT. The CDR3 contains 15 residues. The chain's CDR3 is CASSYLAELPEGLFF. CDR3 nucleotides: TGTGCCAGCAGTTACCTAGCAGAACTTCCCGAGGGACTGTTTTTT.

J is TRBJ1-1 and V is TRBV5-1; no clear D. The CDR3 runs 13 residues. The V end was cut by 0 bases, the J end by 5 bases, with 8 bases between. Looked up from germline, CDR1 is SGHRS and CDR2 is YFSETQ. CDR3 amino acids: CASSLAAATEAFF. The CDR3 DNA reads as TGCGCCAGCAGCTTGGCGGCCGCGACTGAAGCTTTCTTT.

The chain uses TRBV20-1 and TRBJ2-3, with unresolved D. CDR3 size: 13 residues. With 6 bases removed from V and 1 base from J, the gap between germline ends came to 11 bases. Germline CDR1 DFQATT, CDR2 SNEGSKA (reference sequence). In DNA, the CDR3 is TGCAGTGCAACCCACGCGGGCACAGATACGCAGTATTTT. Amino acids: CSATHAGTDTQYF.

Details on this clonotype: This may come from a read error, since a much larger clone is one base off. The gene calls are TRBV6-5 and TRBJ1-1; 10 bases line up with TRBD1. The CDR3 contains 15 residues. The germline V gene encodes CDR1 MNHEY and CDR2 SVGAGI. CDR3 in DNA: TGTGCCAGCAGTTTAACCGGGACAGGGGTCACTAAAGCTTTCTTT. It encodes CASSLTGTGVTKAFF.

This clonotype was picked up a small number of times. This rearrangement joins TRBV7-2 to TRBJ2-7; weak D call: TRBD2 (6 bases). The CDR3 runs to 14 residues. Per germline, CDR1 SGHTA and CDR2 FQGNSA. V gave up 5 bases and J gave up 0 bases, with 11 bases separating them. Here the CDR3 reads CASSRRDFSYEQYF. CDR3 in DNA: TGTGCCAGCAGCCGACGGGACTTCTCCTACGAGCAGTACTTC.

The chain joins TRBV29-1 to TRBJ1-2; 9 bases agree with TRBD1. The germline V gene has CDR1 SQVTM and CDR2 ANQGSEA. Trimming took 4 bases from V and 3 from J; bases not matched to a gene: 6. The CDR3 runs to 14 residues. DNA of the CDR3: TGCAGCGTTGTGGACAGGGGAGGGTACTATGGCTACACCTTC. This codes for CSVVDRGGYYGYTF.

The table lists this clonotype with a few counts. The rearrangement joins TRBV7-9 to TRBJ2-7, with 10 bases that match TRBD1. V shed 3 bases and J 12 bases; nucleotides not matched to a gene: 5. Per the germline V gene, CDR1 is SEHNR and CDR2 is FQNEAQ (reference sequence). This CDR3 region has 12 residues. CDR3 loop: CASSFLGTGVYF. DNA for the CDR3: TGTGCCAGCAGCTTTTTAGGGACAGGGGTGTACTTC.

This clonotype was seen a few times. This chain joins TRBV29-1 and TRBJ2-7, with a weak D call TRBD2 (5 bases). The CDR3 totals 12 residues. The germline CDR1 and CDR2 sequences are SQVTM and ANQGSEA. With 7 bases removed from V and 4 bases from J, the gap between germline ends came to 14 bases. CDR3 sequence reads: CSGRGGSYEQYF. CDR3 nucleotide sequence: TGCAGCGGTCGAGGAGGCTCGTACGAGCAGTACTTC.

This clonotype occurred a few times. This chain's CDR3 is CSAILAGVLSSYNSPLHF. The DNA for the CDR3 is TGCAGTGCTATCTTAGCGGGGGTTTTAAGCTCCTATAATTCACCCCTCCACTTT. The chain has TRBV20-1 and TRBJ1-6, with a weak D call TRBD1 (5 bases). Germline CDR1 reads DFQATT; CDR2 reads SNEGSKA (reference sequence). This CDR3 spans 18 amino acids. Trimming cost V 4 bases and J 0 bases, with 19 bases left between them.

The gene calls are TRBV29-1 and TRBJ1-2, with TRBD1 matching 10 bases. The CDR3 is 12 residues long. V shed 6 bases and J 9 bases; nucleotides not matched to a gene: 7. Germline CDR1 reads SQVTM; CDR2 reads ANQGSEA. CDR3 sequence: CSVRRDRGSYTF. CDR3 bases: TGCAGCGTACGACGGGACAGGGGAAGCTACACCTTC. Looking up the rest from reference TRBV29-1 and TRBJ1-2 gives the full variable domain: SAVISQKPSRDICQRGTSLTIQCQVDSQVTMMFWYRQQPGQSLTLIATANQGSEATYESGFVIDKFPISRPNLTFSTLTVSNMSPEDSSIYLCSVRRDRGSYTFGSGTRLTVV.

The gene calls are TRBV29-1 and TRBJ2-1; possibly TRBD2 for D (5 bases). V shed 4 bases and J shed 4 bases, with 11 bases lying between them. Germline V gene lookup returns CDR1 SQVTM and CDR2 ANQGSEA. The CDR3 is 13 amino acids. The CDR3: CSVGSEPYNEQFF. For the CDR3, the DNA is TGCAGCGTTGGTAGCGAACCTTACAATGAGCAGTTCTTC.

This clonotype was observed a few times. The chain combines TRBV5-1 with TRBJ2-1; 13 bases line up with TRBD2. This CDR3 is 15 amino acids long. The V gene's germline CDR1 is SGHRS and CDR2 YFSETQ. After removal of 4 bases from V and 8 bases from J, the junction contained 6 bases not matched to a gene. The DNA of the CDR3 is TGCGCCAGCAGCAATCGGACTAGCGGGGGCTATGAGCAGTTCTTC. Translating gives CASSNRTSGGYEQFF. The full variable domain, with the rest looked up from reference TRBV5-1 and TRBJ2-1, is KAGVTQTPRYLIKTRGQQVTLSCSPISGHRSVSWYQQTPGQGLQFLFEYFSETQRNKGNFPGRFSGRQFSNSRSEMNVSTLELGDSALYLCASSNRTSGGYEQFFGPGTRLTVL.

This clonotype occurred a few times. The chain is built from TRBV4-3 and TRBJ2-5; D might be TRBD2 (5 bases). Trimming pared 0 bases from V and 5 bases from J, leaving 13 bases between. Germline V lookup: CDR1 LGHNA, CDR2 YSLEER. The CDR3 runs to 15 residues. CDR3 residues: CASSQDHNQRETQYF. CDR3 nucleotides: TGCGCCAGCAGCCAAGATCATAACCAGCGGGAGACCCAGTACTTC.

The rearrangement joins TRBV6-2 or TRBV6-3 to TRBJ2-7; D may be TRBD1 (6 bases). The CDR3 length is 16 residues. Trimming took 6 bases from V and 0 from J, leaving 18 bases between them. CDR1 and CDR2 (germline): MNHEY, SVGEGT. The CDR3 is CASSSPSDSYSYEQYF. The CDR3 nucleotides read TGTGCCAGCAGCTCACCGTCGGACAGCTACTCCTACGAGCAGTACTTC.